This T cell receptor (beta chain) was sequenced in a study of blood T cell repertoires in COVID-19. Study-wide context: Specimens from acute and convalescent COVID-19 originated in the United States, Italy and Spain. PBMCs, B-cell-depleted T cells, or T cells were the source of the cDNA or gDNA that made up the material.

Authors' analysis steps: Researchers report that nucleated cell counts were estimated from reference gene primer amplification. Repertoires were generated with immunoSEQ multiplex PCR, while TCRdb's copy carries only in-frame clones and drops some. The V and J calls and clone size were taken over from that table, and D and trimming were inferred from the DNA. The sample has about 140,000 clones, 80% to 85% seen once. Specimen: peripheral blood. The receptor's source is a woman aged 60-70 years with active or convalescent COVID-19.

CDR3 DNA sequence: TGTGCCAGCACCCTATTTCAGGCTTCCGGGGAGCTGTTTTTT. It encodes CASTLFQASGELFF. The chain employs TRBV7-2 and TRBJ2-2; the D is unclear. Trimming pared 7 bases from V and 6 bases from J, leaving 15 bases between. The CDR3 sequence is 14 residues long. Germline CDR1 SGHTA, CDR2 FQGNSA.